These 15 T cell receptor beta chains share one sample of origin, sequenced in a study of T cells in tuberculosis. The assay was immunoSEQ multiplex PCR, and TCRdb's table has in-frame clones only and misses some. The sample carries 45,000 or so clones, 90% to 95% recorded once. The sample consisted of PBMCs. These TCRs come from a donor aged 10-35 years with latent tuberculosis or without tuberculosis infection.

CDR3 coding DNA: TGTGCCAGCAGCTTAATGGCGGGATCGAGCGTCGAGCAGTACTTC. This sequence encodes CASSLMAGSSVEQYF. The V gene is TRBV7-2, the J gene TRBJ2-7; D may be TRBD2 (6 bases). The V end lost 2 bases, the J end lost 6 bases, and 17 bases lay between the germline ends. The CDR3 totals 15 residues. Germline V gives CDR1 SGHTA, CDR2 FQGNSA.

The genes are TRBV5-1 and TRBJ2-3, with 9 bases fitting TRBD2. Looked up from germline, CDR1 is SGHRS and CDR2 is YFSETQ. The CDR3 spans 17 residues. With 4 bases clipped from V and 4 bases from J, the junction kept 13 bases outside the gene matches. The CDR3 DNA is TGCGCCAGCAGCCGCCGCGGAGGCGGGGGGGCCGCAGATACGCAGTATTTT. It specifies CASSRRGGGGAADTQYF.

This chain uses TRBV5-1 with TRBJ2-3; the match to TRBD2 covers 10 bases. The V gene end was trimmed by 1 base and the J gene end by 5 bases; junction bases not matched to a gene: 7. The CDR3 consists of 16 residues. Germline CDR1 reads SGHRS; CDR2 reads YFSETQ. The CDR3: CASSLLLAGVGDTQYF. CDR3 sequence (DNA): TGCGCCAGCAGCTTGTTGCTAGCGGGAGTAGGAGATACGCAGTATTTT.

This chain uses TRBV29-1 with TRBJ2-5; a possible D gene is TRBD1 (6 bases). Between the trimmed V and J ends, which lost 7 bases and 5 bases, there was a span of 11 bases. The CDR3 covers 11 residues. The germline V gene has CDR1 SQVTM and CDR2 ANQGSEA. This CDR3 is CSATGKETQYF. The CDR3 DNA follows: TGCAGCGCCACAGGGAAGGAGACCCAGTACTTC.

V gene TRBV25-1 combines with J gene TRBJ1-2; 12 positions agree with TRBD1. V lost 5 bases to trimming and J lost 7 bases; unmatched junction nucleotides: 14. Germline V gives CDR1 MGHDK, CDR2 SYGVNS. This CDR3 has 17 amino acids. CDR3 amino acids: CASSKGQGAISSSGYTF. The CDR3 bases are TGTGCCAGCAGTAAGGGACAGGGGGCTATTTCTTCAAGTGGCTACACCTTC.

This rearrangement joins TRBV6-6 to TRBJ1-1; D gene unclear. Germline V gives CDR1 MNHNY, CDR2 SVGAGI (reference sequence). Between the trimmed V and J ends, which lost 6 bases and 0 bases, there was a span of 11 bases. This CDR3 is built from 14 residues. In nucleotides, the CDR3 is TGTGCCAGCAGCCCCGTTAGTTTGAACACTGAAGCTTTCTTT. Its translation is CASSPVSLNTEAFF.

The chain couples TRBV19 to TRBJ1-5; the D is unclear. V was trimmed by 7 bases and J by 2 bases, leaving 15 bases between them. This CDR3 contains 15 residues. The germline V gene has CDR1 LNHDA and CDR2 SQIVND (reference sequence). The CDR3 region is CASKAAGLGNQPQHF. For the CDR3, the DNA is TGTGCCAGTAAGGCGGCCGGCCTCGGCAATCAGCCCCAGCATTTT.

The chain joins TRBV5-1 to TRBJ2-7; D perhaps matches TRBD1 (6 bases). Germline V lookup: CDR1 SGHRS, CDR2 YFSETQ. Between the trimmed V and J ends, which lost 4 bases and 5 bases, there was a span of 16 bases. The CDR3 is 14 amino acids. CDR3 sequence reads: CASSHGTTGDEQYF. The CDR3 DNA sequence: TGCGCCAGCAGCCACGGGACAACCGGGGACGAGCAGTACTTC. Filled out from reference TRBV5-1 and TRBJ2-7, the complete variable domain reads KAGVTQTPRYLIKTRGQQVTLSCSPISGHRSVSWYQQTPGQGLQFLFEYFSETQRNKGNFPGRFSGRQFSNSRSEMNVSTLELGDSALYLCASSHGTTGDEQYFGPGTRLTVT.

V and J are TRBV5-4 and TRBJ2-7; no clear D. V lost 2 bases and J 2 bases, leaving 8 bases between the germline ends. This CDR3 has 13 amino acids. The V gene's germline CDR1 is SGHNT and CDR2 YYREEE (reference sequence). The CDR3 protein is CASSFPGTYEQYF. The CDR3 nucleotides read TGTGCCAGCAGCTTCCCAGGAACCTACGAGCAGTACTTC.

The V and J genes are TRBV5-4 and TRBJ2-5, with D possibly TRBD2 on 5 matching bases. Looked up from germline, CDR1 is SGHNT and CDR2 is YYREEE (reference sequence). V lost 0 bases, J lost 5 bases, and 14 bases lay in between. The CDR3 extends over 15 amino acids. The CDR3 region is CASSLVVGAEETQYF. CDR3 nucleotide sequence: TGTGCCAGCAGCTTGGTAGTGGGAGCGGAGGAGACCCAGTACTTC.

This clone has a single count. The chain employs TRBV27 and TRBJ2-2, with 7 bases aligning to TRBD1. The CDR3 extends over 19 amino acids. CDR1 and CDR2 from the germline V gene are MNHEY and SMNVEV (reference sequence). Losses at the gene ends were 5 bases for V and 3 bases for J; bases not matched to a gene: 18. As DNA, the CDR3 is TGTGCCAGCAGTCAAAATCTGGGACAGCTACGTATTGACACCGGGGAGCTGTTTTTT. Residues: CASSQNLGQLRIDTGELFF.

This clone was recorded only once. This sequence joins TRBV12-5 and TRBJ2-5, with 7 bases identical to TRBD1. Looked up from germline, CDR1 is LGHNT and CDR2 is FRNRAP. The CDR3 spans 15 residues. The V and J ends lost 6 bases and 1 base, in that order; junction bases with no gene match: 8. The CDR3 is CASGGGAGPQETQYF. The CDR3 region has the DNA TGTGCTAGTGGAGGGGGCGCCGGGCCCCAAGAGACCCAGTACTTC.

This clone was recorded only once. The rearrangement links TRBV11-3 to TRBJ2-7; 7 positions match TRBD1. The CDR3 extends over 15 amino acids. Germline-derived CDR1 and CDR2 are SGHNT and YENEEA. J lost 2 bases, V lost 3 bases, and 7 bases had no gene match. For the CDR3, the DNA is TGTGCCAGCAGCTTTGGGGCAGGGGGTACCTACGAGCAGTACTTC. The encoded protein is CASSFGAGGTYEQYF.

J is TRBJ2-1 and V is TRBV2; 9 bases map to TRBD2. CDR3 length equals 15 residues. V lost 6 bases to trimming and J lost 8 bases; unmatched junction nucleotides: 11. The germline gives CDR1 SNHLY, CDR2 FYNNEI. The CDR3 region is CASRALAGGPDEQFF. In DNA, the CDR3 is TGTGCCAGCAGGGCACTTGCGGGAGGGCCCGATGAGCAGTTCTTC.

The chain carries TRBV29-1 and TRBJ2-1, with 7 bases fitting TRBD1. Germline trimming cut 5 bases from V and 1 base from J; bases unmatched to any gene: 5. Looked up from germline, CDR1 is SQVTM and CDR2 is ANQGSEA. The CDR3 contains 14 residues. CDR3 loop: CSVLTGLSYNEQFF. CDR3 DNA: TGCAGCGTTTTGACAGGGCTATCCTACAATGAGCAGTTCTTC.